This T cell receptor (beta chain) is drawn from a study of cytomegalovirus exposure and HLA in healthy donors (dated by TCRdb to about 2017). For the study in its entirety: In an earlier analysis of fewer than 750 of the donors, 276 Gb of sequence data and about 110 million unique TCR beta sequences from about 179 million T cells were reported. Donor age, sex, ethnicity and CMV serostatus were compiled alongside the repertoire data. Every discovery cohort repertoire had been produced on one sequencing platform. About five DR-DQ haplotypes were treated as single units for association and clustering because of strong linkage in the cohort. The aim of the study was to test whether cataloging public T cell receptors could identify signatures of past pathogen exposure. Typing coverage differed by locus: A, B, C, DRB1 and DQB1 were typed in roughly 620-630 donors, DQA1 in roughly 500, DPA1 in around 600, and DPB1 in just under 490. In a later analysis, previously published TCR beta repertoires from several hundred donors were re-analyzed and high-resolution HLA genotyping was added so that TCR occurrence patterns could be studied. An earlier analysis of a few hundred of the donors applied high-throughput TCR beta sequencing to assess whether each TCR beta V gene segment acted as functional or pseudogenic. The T cell repertoires of around 670 subjects were profiled by immunosequencing and related to cytomegalovirus serostatus. Rather than drawing on any new phenotypic data, the later analysis identified candidate immune exposures from TCR beta sequences and the way those sequences occurred across donors. Among some 410 genotyped donors of the cohort, an average of approximately 240,000 unique TCR beta nucleotide sequences were sequenced per donor, approximately 20% of them non-productive. In a later genetic analysis, genome-wide SNP genotypes for about three fifths of the roughly 670 donors were used, and that subset was treated as a discovery cohort. Of the approximately 400 genotyped donors, about 80% fell in the genetic ancestry cluster associated with self-reported Caucasian donors. Besides the first cohort of roughly 640 subjects, a separate validation cohort made up of 90 to 150 different subjects was used. About 320 gigabases of sequencing data and some 85 million unique TCR sequences were included in an early release covering around 650 HLA-typed donors. To predict cytomegalovirus infection status, the study brought together high-throughput TCR immunosequencing, statistical association of individual TCRs with disease status, and machine learning. Class I and class II HLA loci were covered by the typing at four-digit resolution.

Of note for this clone: Its specific antigen is unknown. Base qualities were left out, and no much larger clone turns up one base away.

The research as a whole found: The study listed approximately 150 TCR beta chains as associated with cytomegalovirus. In both the original and validation cohorts, the classifier was reported to diagnose cytomegalovirus status with high specificity and sensitivity. Because counts were too low, approximately 18 rarely observed V segments, including chromosome 9 orphons, were excluded from the earlier analysis of 587 of the donors. Specific HLA alleles were associated with about 17,000 TCR beta sequences at a false discovery rate of 0.05 in a later analysis. This cohort had only TCR beta chains sequenced, and the lack of alpha or paired-chain data limited which features could be detected. When HLA alleles, especially DR and DQ, strongly co-occurred, TCR associations were difficult to assign to individual alleles. A later analysis found that HLA-associated TCR beta chains were more clonally expanded and had lower generation probabilities than equally common non-associated chains. Some IMGT-functional V segments, including TRBV6-2 and TRBV6-3, could not be told apart with the 87-base-pair reads, so those segments were excluded. Presence/absence analyses assumed roughly uniform sequencing depth across donors, an assumption that may not hold. Linkage disequilibrium might explain the correlated functional status among segregating V segments, but an unknown experimental factor could not be ruled out. The sequencing pipeline was judged likely to have produced a cluster of highly shared sequence variants as a technical artifact. An earlier analysis of some 560 of the donors showed that most TCR beta V segments appeared in productive rearrangements either about 87% or about 30% of the time, which broadly matched IMGT annotations. Because some donors lacked HLA typing at each locus, the association tests relied only on the typed subset. An association between a missense DCLRE1C variant and V-gene and J-gene trimming of TCR beta chains was found in a later genetic analysis and replicated in an independent cohort. It was suggested by the authors that the approach could potentially be generalized to other disease states and immunological phenotypes. A further reported finding was that TCR beta sequences accurately predicted the HLA-A and HLA-B alleles for most subjects in the first cohort. In vitro tests confirmed that a few of the cytomegalovirus-associated TCR beta chains recognize cytomegalovirus antigens. Immune exposure information for the cohort was limited to CMV serostatus. According to a later analysis, most CMV-associated TCR beta chains appeared to be HLA-restricted, and the HLA associations seemed to be driven largely by CMV exposure. According to a later analysis, TCR association rates differed among HLA loci, with DRB1 alleles showing the most associated TCRs and HLA-C alleles showing the fewest. In a later genetic analysis, fewer N-insertions in productive TCRs were reported among donors in an Asian-associated ancestry cluster than the roughly 700-donor mean. According to a later analysis, parvovirus B19, influenza, CMV and Epstein-Barr virus appeared linked to several top co-occurrence clusters. Across donors, most TCR sequences were observed very rarely, whereas some public TCRs were present in many individuals.

In total, approximately 690 healthy bone marrow donors made up the cohort. At the time of sampling, all cohort members were nominally healthy, though unrecorded immune exposures were likely present. The donor was CMV seropositive and belonged to the group of 250 to 300 seropositive cohort members. A peripheral blood sample was provided by each donor, and peripheral blood mononuclear cells were used for TCR beta sequencing. The Qiagen DNeasy Blood Extraction Kit was used to extract genomic DNA from the blood cell samples. V loses 2 bases of germline sequence and J loses 7 bases, and the interval between the two ends is 14 bases. Taken from the germline V gene, the CDR1 and CDR2 loops are MDHEN and SYDVKM. The CDR3 covers 14 residues, taking in both the cysteine and the phenylalanine. Just the 42-base CDR3 DNA is kept, in frame starting at base 1. Library preparation used the immunoSEQ multiplex PCR assay. A mixture of 60 forward primers for TCR Vbeta segments and 13 reverse primers for TCR Jbeta segments was used in the multiplex PCR. The CDR3 region of rearranged TCR beta genes was amplified from genomic DNA by a multiplex PCR assay. Amplified TCR beta libraries were sequenced as 87-base-pair reads on the Illumina HiSeq System. The published analysis was carried out like this. Across the roughly 600 repertoires, a later analysis counted tens of millions of unique TCR beta chains, roughly 11 million of which were shared by at least two donors. Raw reads were error-corrected and collapsed into unique sequences with a nearest-neighbor algorithm that merged closely related sequences to remove PCR and sequencing errors. Alignment of CDR3 sequences to IMGT reference sequences was used to assign V, D and J gene segments. For a sequence to be retained, at least a six-nucleotide match to both a V gene segment and a J gene segment was required. Rearrangements were classified as productive when the CDR3 lacked stop codons and remained in frame with V and J, and all other rearrangements were classified as non-productive. Following IMGT convention, CDR3 was defined as the stretch from the second conserved V-encoded cysteine up to the conserved J-encoded phenylalanine. The earlier analysis of roughly 590 of the donors excluded sequences that lacked an unambiguous match to a single V gene segment. An earlier analysis of several hundred of the donors classified V segments as functional when productive rearrangements were above 56.7% and as segregating when the standard deviation between donors was above 5%. To diagnose cytomegalovirus status from the catalog of TCR beta chain sequences, a statistical classification framework was built. V and J gene assignment, in a later analysis, came from comparing TCR nucleotide sequences with IMGT/GENE-DB human TR gene sequences. In a later analysis, CDR3 sequences and most-parsimonious VDJ recombination scenarios were assigned using the TCRdist pipeline. A later analysis defined each TCR beta chain by its CDR3 amino acid sequence plus V-gene family, and excluded reads lacking a unique V-gene family. As a way to deal with suspected cross-contamination and a sequencing artifact, a later analysis dropped 592 nucleotide sequences that were highly shared and had low generation probability. For each public chain, a later analysis derived a clonal expansion index from normalized ranks of inferred template counts within each repertoire. In a later analysis, generation probabilities were computed with a VDJ recombination model fitted to out-of-frame rearrangements, and the resulting probabilities were checked against IGoR. A later analysis scored TCR-TCR, TCR-HLA and TCR-CMV co-occurrence with hypergeometric tests, applying a repertoire-size bias correction to TCR pairs. To estimate false discovery rates, a later analysis permuted the HLA or CMV assignments 20 times. In a later analysis, co-occurring TCRs were grouped using DBSCAN, and TCRdist sequence similarity was added for clustering within HLA-allele-positive subsets. Repertoires with fewer than 30,000 or more than 120,000 public chains, plus five repertoires with anomalous nucleotide sharing, were excluded from co-occurrence clustering. Not all clones reach the TCRdb copy of this immuneACCESS table, which keeps in-frame sequences only. Checked studies attribute under half of the gap to unresolved V genes and leave the rest unexplained. D and trimming were read from the DNA, whereas the V and J calls and clone size are those reported in that table. This sample comprises some 120,000 clones, about four fifths of them detected only once. 22% of the sample rests with the top ten.

The chain employs TRBV28 and TRBJ2-5; a tentative D call is TRBD2 (5 bases match). Sequenced sample: PBMCs. The receptor was isolated from a young man in good health and CMV-seropositive. The sequence in DNA is TGTGCCAGCAGTTTAGCGGGCACCCAGGCGACCCAGTACTTC. This translates into CASSLAGTQATQYF. The full variable domain, completed from the reference TRBV28 and TRBJ2-5 proteins outside the CDR3, reads DVKVTQSSRYLVKRTGEKVFLECVQDMDHENMFWYRQDPGLGLRLIYFSYDVKMKEKGDIPEGYSVSREKKERFSLILESASTNQTSMYLCASSLAGTQATQYFGPGTRLLVL.